These T cell receptor beta chains were read from a single sample in a study of blood T cell repertoires in COVID-19. The protocol was immunoSEQ multiplex PCR, while the TCRdb copy is restricted to in-frame clones and leaves out a portion. The sample consists of 150,000 to 200,000 clones, roughly 85% of them appearing once. Sequenced material: peripheral blood. The receptors were gathered from a man aged 35-49 years with acute or convalescent COVID-19. CDR3s include the opening cysteine and the closing phenylalanine or tryptophan. The D gene is left open where the match is weak. Clone size, where shown, is once, few, many, or a class for clones that have expanded.

D gene	CDR3 length	J gene	clone size	V gene	CDR3 DNA	CDR3 protein
NA	13	TRBJ2-3	NA	TRBV6-5	TGTGCCTCAAGGGGTACATCCACAGATACGCAGTATTTT	CASRGTSTDTQYF
TRBD1	15	TRBJ1-1	NA	TRBV9	TGTGCCAGCAGCAAATGGGACAGGGTGAACACTGAAGCTTTCTTT	CASSKWDRVNTEAFF
TRBD1	16	TRBJ1-6	NA	TRBV5-5	TGTGCCAGCAGCTTGGCCGGACAGGGGTATAATTCACCCCTCCACTTT	CASSLAGQGYNSPLHF
NA	15	TRBJ1-6	NA	TRBV4-3	TGCGCCAGCAGCCAATGGGGGGGAAGTAATTCACCCCTCCACTTT	CASSQWGGSNSPLHF
TRBD2	13	TRBJ2-1	NA	TRBV15	TGTGCCACCAGCAGACGGACTAGCGGGGAGCAGTTCTTC	CATSRRTSGEQFF
NA	13	TRBJ2-1	NA	TRBV24-1	TGTGCCACCAGTGTAAGCTTCGGTGGTGAGCAGTTCTTC	CATSVSFGGEQFF
TRBD1	14	TRBJ1-2	NA	TRBV30	TGTGCCTCGACCCCATCGGGACAGAACTATGGCTACACCTTC	CASTPSGQNYGYTF
TRBD1	16	TRBJ2-3	NA	TRBV10-3	TGTGCCATCAGTCCTACAGGGGCAGCTAGCACAGATACGCAGTATTTT	CAISPTGAASTDTQYF
NA	12	TRBJ2-3	NA	TRBV5-6	TGTGCCAGCAGCTTGGAAAGCGATACGCAGTATTTT	CASSLESDTQYF
NA	15	TRBJ1-5	few	TRBV6-5	TGTGCCAGCAGACCACAGGGATCGTTCAATCAGCCCCAGCATTTT	CASRPQGSFNQPQHF
TRBD1	15	TRBJ1-4	NA	TRBV30	TGTGCCTGGAGTGTAGCCACAGGGGGTAATGAAAAACTGTTTTTT	CAWSVATGGNEKLFF
NA	13	TRBJ2-2	NA	TRBV28	TGTGCCAGCAGTTTATTGAAGCCCGGGGAGCTGTTTTTT	CASSLLKPGELFF
NA	12	TRBJ1-1	NA	TRBV6-6	TGTGCCAGCAGACTCGCCAACACTGAAGCTTTCTTT	CASRLANTEAFF
NA	15	TRBJ2-7	NA	TRBV5-1	TGCGCCAGCAGCCTGGGGGGGACAGGAACCTACGAGCAGTACTTC	CASSLGGTGTYEQYF
TRBD1	14	TRBJ1-1	NA	TRBV27	TGTGCCAGCAGTTACGGGACAGGGGCCACTGAAGCTTTCTTT	CASSYGTGATEAFF
TRBD2	15	TRBJ2-5	once	TRBV3-1/TRBV3-2	TGTGCCAGCAGCCGGGCTGCCGGGGGGCAAGAGACCCAGTACTTC	CASSRAAGGQETQYF
TRBD1	14	TRBJ2-5	NA	TRBV7-9	TGTGCCAGCAGCTTCACAGGGGGAAAAGAGACCCAGTACTTC	CASSFTGGKETQYF
NA	12	TRBJ2-2	NA	TRBV14	TGTGCCAGCAGCCAGAGGGCGGGGGAGCTGTTTTTT	CASSQRAGELFF
NA	15	TRBJ2-5	NA	TRBV7-9	TGTGCCAGCAGCTTCTTACAGGGAACTCAAGAGACCCAGTACTTC	CASSFLQGTQETQYF
NA	13	TRBJ1-2	NA	TRBV28	TGTGCCAGCAGTTTGACGGACTCCTATGGCTACACCTTC	CASSLTDSYGYTF
NA	13	TRBJ1-1	NA	TRBV30	TGTGCCTGGAGTGTAAATTGGGGGGCTGAAGCTTTCTTT	CAWSVNWGAEAFF
TRBD1	20	TRBJ1-5	NA	TRBV15	TGTGCCACCAGCAGATTTGGGTCGGGACAGGGAGTGAATAGCAATCAGCCCCAGCATTTT	CATSRFGSGQGVNSNQPQHF
TRBD2	15	TRBJ2-3	NA	TRBV6-5	TGTGCCACCTCAGATAGCGGGGGGTTTACAGATACGCAGTATTTT	CATSDSGGFTDTQYF
TRBD2	14	TRBJ2-3	NA	TRBV7-3	TGTGCCAGCAGCTTATCCGGGGGGGCAGATACGCAGTATTTT	CASSLSGGADTQYF
TRBD1	16	TRBJ1-2	once	TRBV18	TGTGCCAGCTCACCACTAGTGGACAGGCCGTACTATGGCTACACCTTC	CASSPLVDRPYYGYTF
TRBD2	14	TRBJ2-1	NA	TRBV20-1	TGCAGTGCTAGTCTTAGCGGGGGCTTCAATGAGCAGTTCTTC	CSASLSGGFNEQFF
TRBD1	15	TRBJ1-5	NA	TRBV28	TGTGCCAGCAGTTCCACGACAGGGAAGGGGCAGCCCCAGCATTTT	CASSSTTGKGQPQHF
NA	13	TRBJ1-1	NA	TRBV10-2	TGCGCCAGCATGGCGGGCGGGGGGACTGAAGCTTTCTTT	CASMAGGGTEAFF
NA	12	TRBJ2-3	NA	TRBV11-2	TGTGCCAGCAGCTTAACACCCCCGGGGCAGTATTTT	CASSLTPPGQYF
NA	16	TRBJ1-1	NA	TRBV7-8	TGTGCCAGCAGCTTAGAGGACCCGGGGTTCGGCACTGAAGCTTTCTTT	CASSLEDPGFGTEAFF
NA	20	TRBJ2-4	once	TRBV9	TGTGCCAGCAGCGTAGGAAGGGCCAAGCTGGCGACTATAGCCAAAAACATTCAGTACTTC	CASSVGRAKLATIAKNIQYF
TRBD1	14	TRBJ2-1	NA	TRBV6-5	TGTGCCAGCAGTACAGGGGAGAACTACAATGAGCAGTTCTTC	CASSTGENYNEQFF
NA	12	TRBJ2-2	NA	TRBV11-1	TGTGCCAGCAGCTTAGTCTACGGGGAGCTGTTTTTT	CASSLVYGELFF
TRBD1	14	TRBJ1-6	NA	TRBV28	TGTGCCAGCATTAAACAGGGGGCCGGTTCACCCCTCCACTTT	CASIKQGAGSPLHF
TRBD1	15	TRBJ2-7	NA	TRBV3-1/TRBV3-2	TGTGCCAGCAGCCGAGGGACAGGGGGCCATGACGAGCAGTACTTC	CASSRGTGGHDEQYF
NA	13	TRBJ1-2	once	TRBV6-6	TGTGCCAGCAGGGCAGGGCAGCTCTATGGCTACACCTTC	CASRAGQLYGYTF
TRBD2	15	TRBJ2-1	NA	TRBV7-3	TGTGCCAGCAGCTCCCAGGCGGGGGGGCTATATGAGCAGTTCTTC	CASSSQAGGLYEQFF
TRBD1	14	TRBJ2-7	NA	TRBV19	TGTGCCAGTAGTACAGGGACAGGGGTTCACGAGCAGTACTTC	CASSTGTGVHEQYF
NA	12	TRBJ2-7	NA	TRBV4-2	TGTGCCAGCAGCCAAGGAGGGATCGAGCAGTACTTC	CASSQGGIEQYF
NA	15	TRBJ2-5	NA	TRBV7-9	TGTGCCAGCAGCTTGGGGCAGGGGATAGGGGAGACCCAGTACTTC	CASSLGQGIGETQYF
NA	14	TRBJ2-2	NA	TRBV7-9	TGTGCCAGCAGCTTAGCCCTTTACACCGGGGAGCTGTTTTTT	CASSLALYTGELFF
TRBD1	15	TRBJ1-2	NA	TRBV5-1	TGCGCCAGCAGCTTACAGGACAGGGCTAACTATGGCTACACCTTC	CASSLQDRANYGYTF
TRBD2	15	TRBJ2-1	NA	TRBV30	TGTGCCTGGGCTTTAGGCGGGGGGGCCTACAATGAGCAGTTCTTC	CAWALGGGAYNEQFF
TRBD1	16	TRBJ2-2	NA	TRBV4-1	TGCGCCAGCAGCCAAGGCCGGGACAGCAACACCGGGGAGCTGTTTTTT	CASSQGRDSNTGELFF